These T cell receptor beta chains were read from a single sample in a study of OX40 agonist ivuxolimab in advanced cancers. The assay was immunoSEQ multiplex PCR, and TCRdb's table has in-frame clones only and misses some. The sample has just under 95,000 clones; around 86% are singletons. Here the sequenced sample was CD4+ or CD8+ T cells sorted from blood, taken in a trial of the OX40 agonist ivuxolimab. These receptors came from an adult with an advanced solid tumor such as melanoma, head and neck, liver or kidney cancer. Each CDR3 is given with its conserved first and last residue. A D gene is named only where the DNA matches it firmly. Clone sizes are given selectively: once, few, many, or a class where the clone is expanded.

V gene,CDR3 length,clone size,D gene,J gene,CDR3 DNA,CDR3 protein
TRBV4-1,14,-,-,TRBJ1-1,TGCGCCAGCAGCCCCCTCGGGAGGGGCATTGAAGCTTTCTTT,CASSPLGRGIEAFF
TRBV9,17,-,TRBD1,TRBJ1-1,TGTGCCAGCAGCGTAGTGAGGACAGGAGTGGCGAACACTGAAGCTTTCTTT,CASSVVRTGVANTEAFF
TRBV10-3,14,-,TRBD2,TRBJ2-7,TGTGCCATCAGCGTAGCGGGGGGGCGTGGAGAGCAGTACTTC,CAISVAGGRGEQYF
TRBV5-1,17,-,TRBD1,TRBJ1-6,TGCGCCAGCAGCCTAACCGGGACAGGGGGCTATAATTCACCCCTCCACTTT,CASSLTGTGGYNSPLHF
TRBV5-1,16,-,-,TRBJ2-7,TGCGCCAGCAGCCTGGACAATGGTGGGGGCCGGGACGAGCAGTACTTC,CASSLDNGGGRDEQYF
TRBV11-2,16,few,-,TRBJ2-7,TGTGCCAGCAGCTTAGCCTCCGGGGGCGGCTCCTACGAGCAGTACTTC,CASSLASGGGSYEQYF
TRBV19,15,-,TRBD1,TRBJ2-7,TGTGCCAGTAGTGGAACCGGGACAGGGTCCTACGAGCAGTACTTC,CASSGTGTGSYEQYF
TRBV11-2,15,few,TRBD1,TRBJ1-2,TGTGCCAGCAGCCCCCCACAGGGGGCAGGCTATGGCTACACCTTC,CASSPPQGAGYGYTF
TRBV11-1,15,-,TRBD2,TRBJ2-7,TGTGCCAGCAGCTTAGAAGTTGGACTAGCGGGGGTCTCGTACTTC,CASSLEVGLAGVSYF
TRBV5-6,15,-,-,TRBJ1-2,TGTGCCAGCAGCCCGACCGGGACCAGGGTGTGGGGCTACACCTTC,CASSPTGTRVWGYTF
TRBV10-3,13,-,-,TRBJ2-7,TGTGCCATCACACAACCCGGGGCCTACGAGCAGTACTTC,CAITQPGAYEQYF
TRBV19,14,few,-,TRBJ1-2,TGTGCCAGTAAGGAAGGGACCAGGATCTATGGCTACACCTTC,CASKEGTRIYGYTF
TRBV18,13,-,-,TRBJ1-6,TGTGCCAGCTCACCGACAGTGAATTCACCCCTCCACTTT,CASSPTVNSPLHF
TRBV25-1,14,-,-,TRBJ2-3,TGTGCCAGCCGGGGCAGTCTGGGTAGGATTGCGCAGTATTTT,CASRGSLGRIAQYF
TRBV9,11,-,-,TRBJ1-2,TGCCGGATGGTGGGAGGCTATGGCTACACCTTC,CRMVGGYGYTF
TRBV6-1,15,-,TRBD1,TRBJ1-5,TGTGCCAGCAAAGAAGGACAGGGGGCGTTTCAGCCCCAGCATTTT,CASKEGQGAFQPQHF
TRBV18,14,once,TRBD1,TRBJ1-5,TGTGCCAGCTCACCCGGACAGGGGGGTGGGCCCCAGCATTTT,CASSPGQGGGPQHF
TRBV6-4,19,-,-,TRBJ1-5,TGTGCCAGCAGTGACTCACTGGGGAGGGGAATTTATAGCAATCAGCCCCAGCATTTT,CASSDSLGRGIYSNQPQHF
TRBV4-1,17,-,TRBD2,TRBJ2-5,TGCGCCAGCAGCCAAGAGGAGCGGGGCGTGTACCAAGAGACCCAGTACTTC,CASSQEERGVYQETQYF
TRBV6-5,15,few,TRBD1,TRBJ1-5,TGTGCCAGCAGTTCCGGGCAGGGGGTACGTCAGCCCCAGCATTTT,CASSSGQGVRQPQHF
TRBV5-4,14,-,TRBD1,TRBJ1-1,TGTGCCAGCAGCTACGGACAGGGCAGCACTGAAGCTTTCTTT,CASSYGQGSTEAFF
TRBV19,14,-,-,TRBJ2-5,TGTGCCAGTAGTATAGGTCTTGAGGAGGAGACCCAGTACTTC,CASSIGLEEETQYF
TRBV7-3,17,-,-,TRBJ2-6,TGTGCCAGCAGCTTAAACGCAGTCTCCTCTGGGGCCAACGTCCTGACTTTC,CASSLNAVSSGANVLTF
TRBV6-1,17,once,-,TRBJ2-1,TGTGCCAGCAGTGAAGATGAGCGACTGAGCCTCTACAATGAGCAGTTCTTC,CASSEDERLSLYNEQFF
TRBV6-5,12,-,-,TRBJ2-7,TGTGCCAGCACTCCTGGATGGGGGGAGCAGTACTTC,CASTPGWGEQYF
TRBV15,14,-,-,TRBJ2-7,TGTGCCACCAGCAGAGGCGAACCTTCCTACGAGCAGTACTTC,CATSRGEPSYEQYF
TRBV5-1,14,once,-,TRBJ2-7,TGCGCCAGCAGCTTGGTGGGGCCCGGCGGCGAGCAGTACTTC,CASSLVGPGGEQYF
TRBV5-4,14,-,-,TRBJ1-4,TGTGCCAGCAGCTTGGGGGGAACTAATGAAAAACTGTTTTTT,CASSLGGTNEKLFF
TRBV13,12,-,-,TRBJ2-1,TGTGCCAGCAGCTTAGGACAGAATGAGCAGTTCTTC,CASSLGQNEQFF
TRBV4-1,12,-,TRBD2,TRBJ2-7,TGCGCCAGCAGCCAGGGGGGGGGAGAGCAGTACTTC,CASSQGGGEQYF
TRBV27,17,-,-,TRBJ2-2,TGTGCCAGCAGTTTATCACCACCGGACAGACGCACCGGGGAGCTGTTTTTT,CASSLSPPDRRTGELFF
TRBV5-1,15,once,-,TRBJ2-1,TGCGCCAGCAGCTTGCAGGGGCGGCACGCCGGTGAGCAGTTCTTC,CASSLQGRHAGEQFF
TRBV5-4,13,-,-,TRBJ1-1,TGTGCCAGCAGCTGGGACCAGGCGGGTGAAGCTTTCTTT,CASSWDQAGEAFF
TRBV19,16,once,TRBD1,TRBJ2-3,TGTGCCAGTAGTGCTCAGGACAGGGAAAGGACAGATACGCAGTATTTT,CASSAQDRERTDTQYF
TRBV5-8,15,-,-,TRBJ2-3,TGTGCCAGCAGCCCAGAGTCGAGGGGCACAGATACGCAGTATTTT,CASSPESRGTDTQYF
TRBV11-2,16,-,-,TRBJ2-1,TGTGCCAGCAGCTTAGATCTTCTACTAGAGAACAATGAGCAGTTCTTC,CASSLDLLLENNEQFF
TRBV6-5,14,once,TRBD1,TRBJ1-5,TGTGCCAGCAGCCGGACAGGGGATGGGCAGCCCCAGCATTTT,CASSRTGDGQPQHF
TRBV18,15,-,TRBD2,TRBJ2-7,TGTGCCAGCTCGGACGGACTAGCGTTAGCCTACGAGCAGTACTTC,CASSDGLALAYEQYF
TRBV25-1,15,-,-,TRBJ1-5,TGTGCCAGCAGTGAATCGAGCGGGGGAAATCAGCCCCAGCATTTT,CASSESSGGNQPQHF
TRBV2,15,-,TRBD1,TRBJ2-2,TGTGCCAGCAGGGTTCTGACAGGGTTAGGCGGGGAGCTGTTTTTT,CASRVLTGLGGELFF
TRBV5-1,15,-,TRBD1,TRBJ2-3,TGCGCCAGCAGCTTCAGGGACAGTAGAACAGATACGCAGTATTTT,CASSFRDSRTDTQYF
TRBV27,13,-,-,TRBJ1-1,TGTGCCAGCAGTTTTCAAGGGGCCACTGAAGCTTTCTTT,CASSFQGATEAFF